This TCR beta chain derives from a study of tumour-infiltrating T cells in Burkitt lymphoma. Libraries were prepared by immunoSEQ multiplex PCR; TCRdb keeps only in-frame clonotypes and omits some of them. The data contain thousands of clones, 17% of them seen just once; the ten biggest clones take up roughly 3%. The table lists this clone with a few counts. CDR1 SNHLY and CDR2 FYNNEI come from the germline V gene. The CDR3 contains 18 residues. The V gene lost 4 bases and the J gene lost 1 base, with 20 bases spanning the gap. The source material was tumor tissue. This clonotype was sampled from a human donor with diffuse large B-cell lymphoma. The chain joins TRBV2 to TRBJ2-1, with D perhaps matching TRBD2 (6 bases). CDR3 coding DNA: TGTGCCAGCAGTGCCGTACCTGAGAGCGGGCGGTCCTACAATGAGCAGTTCTTC. Protein product: CASSAVPESGRSYNEQFF.